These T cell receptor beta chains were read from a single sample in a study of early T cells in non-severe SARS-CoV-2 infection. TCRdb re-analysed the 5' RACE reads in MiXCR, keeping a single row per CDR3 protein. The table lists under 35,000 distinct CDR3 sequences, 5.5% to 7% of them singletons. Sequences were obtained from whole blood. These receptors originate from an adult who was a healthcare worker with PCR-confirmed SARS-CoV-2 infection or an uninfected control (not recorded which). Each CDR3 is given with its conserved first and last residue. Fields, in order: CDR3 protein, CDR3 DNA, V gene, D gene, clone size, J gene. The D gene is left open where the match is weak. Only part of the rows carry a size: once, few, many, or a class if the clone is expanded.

CSARQLAEEQFF | TGCAGTGCTAGACAACTAGCGGAAGAGCAGTTCTTC | TRBV20-1 | TRBD2 | many | TRBJ2-1
CASSLRGNLEKLFF | TGCGCCAGCAGCCTAAGGGGGAATTTAGAAAAACTGTTTTTT | TRBV4-1 | . | few | TRBJ1-4
CASSLYWGPDEQFF | TGTGCCAGCAGTTTATACTGGGGCCCCGATGAGCAGTTCTTC | TRBV28 | . | few | TRBJ2-1
CSARVPGPTYNEQFF | TGCAGCGCAAGGGTCCCGGGGCCAACATACAATGAGCAGTTCTTC | TRBV29-1 | . | few | TRBJ2-1
CASSQETSPEQFF | TGCGCCAGCAGCCAAGAGACAAGCCCGGAGCAGTTCTTC | TRBV4-1 | . | many | TRBJ2-1
CSVNWGEDREAFF | TGCAGCGTTAACTGGGGAGAGGACAGGGAAGCTTTCTTT | TRBV29-1 | TRBD1 | few | TRBJ1-1
CASSVDRGTYNEQFF | TGTGCCAGCAGCGTCGACAGGGGGACTTACAATGAGCAGTTCTTC | TRBV11-2 | TRBD1 | many | TRBJ2-1
CAWTRGQPGELFF | TGTGCCTGGACCCGCGGACAACCCGGGGAGCTGTTTTTT | TRBV30 | . | many | TRBJ2-2
CASSYLLTGHGYTF | TGTGCCAGCAGCTACCTACTAACAGGGCATGGCTACACCTTC | TRBV28 | . | many | TRBJ1-2
CASSPTGDRGYTF | TGCGCCAGCAGCCCCACAGGGGATCGGGGCTACACCTTC | TRBV5-1 | TRBD1 | many | TRBJ1-2
CASSQAGLAGQETQYF | TGCGCCAGCAGCCAAGCGGGACTAGCGGGTCAAGAGACCCAGTACTTC | TRBV4-1 | TRBD2 | many | TRBJ2-5
CSVGVGGSNTGELFF | TGCAGCGTTGGTGTCGGGGGTTCGAACACCGGGGAGCTGTTTTTT | TRBV29-1 | . | few | TRBJ2-2
CSASHQRGWYEQYF | TGCAGTGCTAGTCACCAGCGGGGTTGGTACGAGCAGTACTTC | TRBV20-1 | TRBD2 | many | TRBJ2-7
CAISKGEEETQYF | TGTGCCATCAGCAAGGGGGAGGAAGAGACCCAGTACTTC | TRBV10-3 | . | many | TRBJ2-5
CAWTMTGMGTGELFF | TGTGCCTGGACCATGACAGGGATGGGCACCGGGGAGCTGTTTTTT | TRBV30 | TRBD1 | . | TRBJ2-2
CASSPDTDIGYGYTF | TGCGCCAGCAGCCCCGACACAGACATTGGCTATGGCTACACCTTC | TRBV5-1 | . | many | TRBJ1-2
CASSQVGEEGYTF | TGCGCCAGCAGCCAAGTCGGGGAGGAGGGCTACACCTTC | TRBV4-1 | . | . | TRBJ1-2
CSGMGLAGGPADTQYF | TGCAGTGGGATGGGACTAGCGGGAGGGCCAGCAGATACGCAGTATTTT | TRBV20-1 | TRBD2 | many | TRBJ2-3
CASSYGGETEAFF | TGTGCCAGCAGTTACGGGGGAGAGACTGAAGCTTTCTTT | TRBV6-5 | . | many | TRBJ1-1
CASSQDLAGTGNNEQFF | TGTGCCAGCAGCCAAGATCTGGCGGGAACGGGCAACAATGAGCAGTTCTTC | TRBV3-1 | . | . | TRBJ2-1
CASSQFDWDTEAFF | TGCGCCAGCAGCCAATTCGACTGGGACACTGAAGCTTTCTTT | TRBV4-1 | . | few | TRBJ1-1
CATAASTAHTDTQYF | TGTGCCACTGCCGCTTCTACAGCTCACACAGATACGCAGTATTTT | TRBV6-4 | . | many | TRBJ2-3
CASSLRATGLGNTGELFF | TGTGCCAGCAGCCTTCGAGCAACAGGGTTGGGCAACACCGGGGAGCTGTTTTTT | TRBV11-3 | . | many | TRBJ2-2
CASSEREGEQGTLTPDNSPLHF | TGTGCCAGCAGTGAAAGGGAGGGAGAACAGGGGACATTAACCCCCGATAATTCACCCCTCCACTTT | TRBV6-1 | TRBD1 | . | TRBJ1-6
CSAWQGSDSTDTQYF | TGCAGTGCTTGGCAGGGATCAGATAGCACAGATACGCAGTATTTT | TRBV20-1 | . | . | TRBJ2-3
CASSRDRGRPNTEAFF | TGTGCCAGCTCAAGGGACAGGGGGCGGCCAAACACTGAAGCTTTCTTT | TRBV18 | TRBD1 | many | TRBJ1-1
CASSPSSYEQYF | TGTGCCAGCTCACCGTCTTCCTACGAGCAGTACTTC | TRBV18 | . | . | TRBJ2-7
CSASQTGSDYNEQFF | TGCAGTGCTTCACAGACAGGGTCGGACTACAATGAGCAGTTCTTC | TRBV20-1 | TRBD1 | few | TRBJ2-1
CASSQSSGRHEQFF | TGTGCCAGCAGCCAATCTAGCGGGAGACATGAGCAGTTCTTC | TRBV3-1 | TRBD2 | many | TRBJ2-1
CAWSVLPDTQYF | TGTGCCTGGAGTGTACTCCCAGATACGCAGTATTTT | TRBV30 | . | . | TRBJ2-3
CASSETGRLNEQFF | TGCGCCAGCAGTGAGACAGGTCGCTTGAATGAGCAGTTCTTC | TRBV10-1 | . | many | TRBJ2-1
CSGGQLNTEAFF | TGCAGCGGCGGACAGTTGAACACTGAAGCTTTCTTT | TRBV29-1 | . | . | TRBJ1-1
CSSGQYNEQFF | TGCAGCTCTGGACAATACAATGAGCAGTTCTTC | TRBV29-1 | . | many | TRBJ2-1
CASSSRDFTEAFF | TGTGCCAGCAGCTCCAGGGATTTCACTGAAGCTTTCTTT | TRBV7-9 | . | many | TRBJ1-1
CASTRTGELFF | TGTGCCAGCACCCGCACCGGGGAGCTGTTTTTT | TRBV28 | . | many | TRBJ2-2
CSASSSGSPLTDTQYF | TGCAGTGCTAGTTCTAGCGGGAGCCCCCTCACAGATACGCAGTATTTT | TRBV20-1 | TRBD2 | many | TRBJ2-3
CASSIQGDNSPLHF | TGCGCCAGCAGTATCCAGGGGGATAATTCACCCCTCCACTTT | TRBV10-2 | TRBD1 | many | TRBJ1-6
CASSPSGQAGSGNTIYF | TGTGCCAGCAGCCCCTCCGGACAGGCCGGCTCTGGAAACACCATATATTTT | TRBV9 | TRBD1 | medium-sized | TRBJ1-3
CSASGSSTEAFF | TGCAGTGCTAGCGGTAGTAGCACTGAAGCTTTCTTT | TRBV20-1 | . | . | TRBJ1-1
CASSLLAGGNEQFF | TGTGCCAGCAGCTTGCTAGCGGGAGGTAATGAGCAGTTCTTC | TRBV7-3 | TRBD2 | . | TRBJ2-1
CSVETPQQSYNEQFF | TGCAGCGTTGAAACACCTCAGCAGAGTTACAATGAGCAGTTCTTC | TRBV29-1 | . | few | TRBJ2-1
CAWSASDRAVGAFF | TGTGCCTGGAGTGCATCCGACAGGGCCGTTGGGGCTTTCTTT | TRBV30 | TRBD1 | few | TRBJ1-1
CASRGQSYNEQFF | TGCGCCAGCAGAGGACAGTCATACAATGAGCAGTTCTTC | TRBV5-1 | . | many | TRBJ2-1